This T cell receptor (beta chain) was profiled in a study of cytomegalovirus exposure and HLA in healthy donors. Study-level points and caveats: When presence/absence was analysed, sequencing depth was taken to be roughly uniform across donors. Sequencing probably produced one cluster of sequence variants that were highly shared.

J was trimmed by 6 bases and V by 3 bases; bases with no gene match: 6. The CDR3 sequence is 15 residues long. Germline V gene sequence: CDR1 MDHEN, CDR2 SYDVKM. With regard to this clone: Its specificity is unknown.

Researchers ran the PCR with 60 Vbeta and 13 Jbeta primers. The assay was immunoSEQ multiplex PCR, and TCRdb's table has in-frame clones only and misses some. The table lists around 100,000 clones, roughly three quarters of them singletons, with roughly 8.9% in the top ten. V gene TRBV28 combines with J gene TRBJ2-7, with 12 positions matching TRBD2. The TCR sequence derives from a male donor in good health and CMV-seropositive. Sequenced: PBMCs. This CDR3 reads CASSLSSGGVLEQYF. The CDR3 DNA reads as TGTGCCAGCAGTTTGTCTAGCGGGGGGGTACTCGAGCAGTACTTC. The whole variable domain, filled in from reference TRBV28 and TRBJ2-7, reads DVKVTQSSRYLVKRTGEKVFLECVQDMDHENMFWYRQDPGLGLRLIYFSYDVKMKEKGDIPEGYSVSREKKERFSLILESASTNQTSMYLCASSLSSGGVLEQYFGPGTRLTVT.